This TCR beta chain was identified during a study of tumor-infiltrating lymphocytes in primary liver carcinoma. Study-level information: All lesions had stage T1-T3 N0M0 and roughly 4 to 11 cm widths.

Unsorted whole blood yielded the blood RNA, and germline DNA was also extracted. Trimming cost V 4 bases and J 4 bases, with 5 bases left between them. Looked up from germline, CDR1 is MNHNY and CDR2 is SVGAGI (reference sequence). The CDR3 is made up of 12 amino acids. Turning to this clonotype: A read error may explain this, as a much larger clone is one base away.

Starting material of roughly 550 ng total RNA yielded TCR beta cDNA via a constant-region primer. ARM-PCR, slightly modified, supplied the TCR beta libraries through three nested multiplex PCR rounds. TRBV1-TRBV30 forward primers paired with a C-beta reverse primer drove the first two PCR rounds, about 10 cycles each. TCRdb independently ran MiXCR on the multiplex PCR reads; one entry per CDR3 protein. The top ten hold approximately 6.5% of the sample, which has approximately 210,000 distinct CDR3 sequences, 65% seen once. This chain uses TRBV6-6 with TRBJ1-5; D gene ambiguous. Input material: peripheral blood. The clonotype originates from a woman aged 60 to 75 with primary liver carcinoma and hepatitis B virus infection. The CDR3: CASSCGNQPQHF. The CDR3 nucleotides read TGTGCCAGCAGTTGTGGAAATCAGCCCCAGCATTTT.